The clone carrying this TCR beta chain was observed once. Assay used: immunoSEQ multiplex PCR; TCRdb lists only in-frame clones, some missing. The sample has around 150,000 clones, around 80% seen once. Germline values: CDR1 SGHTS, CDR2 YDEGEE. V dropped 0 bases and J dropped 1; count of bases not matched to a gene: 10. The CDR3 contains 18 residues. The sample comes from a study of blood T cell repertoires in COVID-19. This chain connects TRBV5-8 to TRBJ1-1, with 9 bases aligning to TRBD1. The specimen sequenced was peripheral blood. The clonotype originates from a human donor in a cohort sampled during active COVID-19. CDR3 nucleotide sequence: TGTGCCAGCAGCTTGGGACAGGGATTACAGGGGGCGAACACTGAAGCTTTCTTT. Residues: CASSLGQGLQGANTEAFF.